The 21 T cell receptor beta chains below were found in one sample sequenced in a study of blood T cells in healthy people across ages. With a J-beta primer mix and a sample-barcoded 5' primer, a second PCR ran about 7 to 11 cycles. One entry per CDR3 protein results from TCRdb running MiXCR on the 5' RACE reads. The sample shows 800,000 to 1,000,000 distinct CDR3 sequences, around 49% of them seen only once. The specimen was blood. The receptors were gathered from a man in his thirties or forties in good health.

CDR3 region: CASGGGRSYGYTF. The CDR3 DNA reads as TGTGCCAGCGGAGGGGGGCGGTCCTATGGCTACACCTTC. J is TRBJ1-2 and V is TRBV7-2, with a weak D call TRBD1 (6 bases). Trimming removed 8 bases at V and 4 bases at J, with 14 bases between. CDR1 SGHTA and CDR2 FQGNSA come from the germline V gene. This CDR3 contains 13 residues. The whole variable domain, remainder taken from reference TRBV7-2 and TRBJ1-2, is GAGVSQSPSNKVTEKGKDVELRCDPISGHTALYWYRQSLGQGLEFLIYFQGNSAPDKSGLPSDRFSAERTGGSVSTLTIQRTQQEDSAVYLCASGGGRSYGYTFGSGTRLTVV.

This chain joins TRBV20-1 and TRBJ1-4; D unclear. CDR3 length equals 14 residues. Between the trimmed V and J ends, which lost 4 bases and 5 bases, there was a span of 14 bases. Germline V gene data show CDR1 as DFQATT and CDR2 as SNEGSKA (reference sequence). CDR3 DNA: TGCAGTGCTAAGTGGGTTATCGGGAATGAAAAACTGTTTTTT. It encodes CSAKWVIGNEKLFF.

The genes are TRBV3-1 and TRBJ2-3, with 8 bases aligning to TRBD2. V shed 2 bases, J shed 0 bases, and the junction held 4 bases outside the gene matches. This CDR3 is 16 amino acids long. Germline V gene data show CDR1 as LGHDT and CDR2 as YNNKEL (reference sequence). The CDR3: CASSQLAGTSTDTQYF. The CDR3 DNA is TGTGCCAGCAGCCAATTAGCGGGGACGAGCACAGATACGCAGTATTTT.

The V call is TRBV5-8, the J call TRBJ2-1, with no clear D. The CDR3 has 15 residues. V lost 3 bases and J 5 bases, leaving 15 bases between the germline ends. Per germline, CDR1 SGHTS and CDR2 YDEGEE. The CDR3 region has the DNA TGTGCCAGCAGCTCTCGGGCCGGGTCGGACAATGAGCAGTTCTTC. It encodes CASSSRAGSDNEQFF. The complete variable domain, with remaining parts taken from reference TRBV5-8 and TRBJ2-1, reads EAGVTQSPTHLIKTRGQQATLRCSPISGHTSVYWYQQALGLGLQFLLWYDEGEERNRGNFPPRFSGRQFPNYSSELNVNALELEDSALYLCASSSRAGSDNEQFFGPGTRLTVL.

J is TRBJ2-5 and V is TRBV15; 7 nucleotides line up with TRBD1. V lost 6 bases, J lost 3 bases, and 4 bases stayed unmatched. The CDR3 loop spans 13 amino acids. Germline V gives CDR1 LNHNV, CDR2 YYDKDF (reference sequence). CDR3 sequence: CATRQGIEETQYF. The CDR3 nucleotides are TGTGCCACCAGACAGGGGATAGAAGAGACCCAGTACTTC.

The chain couples TRBV7-2 to TRBJ2-7; D perhaps matches TRBD2 (6 bases). Germline CDR1 reads SGHTA; CDR2 reads FQGNSA. Trimming stripped 5 bases from V and 2 bases from J, with 16 bases between. The CDR3 extends over 15 amino acids. The CDR3 loop reads CASSGPGTETYEQYF. The CDR3 DNA follows: TGTGCCAGCAGCGGACCCGGGACTGAAACCTACGAGCAGTACTTC. Full variable domain (outside the CDR3, taken from reference TRBV7-2 and TRBJ2-7): GAGVSQSPSNKVTEKGKDVELRCDPISGHTALYWYRQSLGQGLEFLIYFQGNSAPDKSGLPSDRFSAERTGGSVSTLTIQRTQQEDSAVYLCASSGPGTETYEQYFGPGTRLTVT.

The J gene is TRBJ2-5, the V gene TRBV15; D is uncertain. CDR1 is LNHNV, CDR2 YYDKDF, per germline (reference sequence). CDR3 length: 13 amino acids. V was clipped by 0 bases and J by 5 bases, with 7 bases between them. The CDR3 nucleotides read TGTGCCACCAGCAGAGATCGTTGGGAGACCCAGTACTTC. Translated, it gives CATSRDRWETQYF.

The V and J genes are TRBV30 and TRBJ2-7; 7 bases are a match to TRBD2. The V and J ends lost 2 bases and 7 bases, in that order; junction bases with no gene match: 14. This CDR3 has 15 amino acids. Germline values: CDR1 GTSNPN, CDR2 SVGIG (reference sequence). The CDR3 DNA is TGTGCCTGGAGTCCAGCGGGACGGTGGGTTGTGGAGCAGTACTTC. It specifies CAWSPAGRWVVEQYF.

This chain links TRBV12-3 or TRBV12-4 with TRBJ2-5, with 14 bases matching TRBD2. The CDR3 totals 18 residues. The V gene end was trimmed by 5 bases and the J gene end by 0 bases; junction bases not matched to a gene: 8. This chain's CDR3 is CASSPTSGRARYQETQYF. The CDR3, as DNA: TGTGCCAGCAGTCCGACTAGCGGGAGGGCCAGGTACCAAGAGACCCAGTACTTC.

This chain links TRBV3-1 with TRBJ2-1; no clear D gene. Per the germline V gene, CDR1 is LGHDT and CDR2 is YNNKEL (reference sequence). The CDR3 sequence is 15 residues long. V was trimmed by 0 bases and J by 6 bases, leaving 12 bases between them. The CDR3 reads CASSQDPGGVNEQFF. DNA for the CDR3: TGTGCCAGCAGCCAAGATCCCGGCGGAGTCAATGAGCAGTTCTTC.

The chain links TRBV4-1 to TRBJ1-6, with 11 positions matching TRBD1. The CDR3 contains 17 residues. Unmatched junction bases numbered 11, after V lost 4 bases and J lost 9 bases. CDR1 is MGHRA and CDR2 is YSYEKL in the germline V gene. The CDR3 sequence is CASSREGTGGVSSPLHF. The CDR3 DNA reads as TGCGCCAGCAGCCGAGAAGGGACAGGGGGTGTGAGTTCACCCCTCCACTTT.

This clonotype showed up just a few times. The genes are TRBV18 and TRBJ2-1; D is uncertain. This CDR3 has 13 amino acids. V dropped 4 bases and J dropped 3 bases, with 7 bases sitting between them. CDR1 and CDR2 from the germline V gene are KGHSH and LQKENI. The CDR3 is CASSQGLYNEQFF. In nucleotides, the CDR3 is TGTGCCAGCTCACAGGGTCTCTACAATGAGCAGTTCTTC.

Of note for this clonotype: An end of the junction differs from the germline gene, which may be a read error. The CDR3 nucleotides are TGCGCCAGCAGCCAAGGCCAGATAGGTTATGGCTCCACCTTC. Protein product: CASSQGQIGYGSTF. The chain couples TRBV4-3 to TRBJ1-2; no clear D. Germline V gene sequence: CDR1 LGHNA, CDR2 YSLEER. This CDR3 region has 14 residues.

The V and J genes are TRBV27 and TRBJ1-2; D not certain. The germline V gene encodes CDR1 MNHEY and CDR2 SMNVEV (reference sequence). Trimming took off 6 bases at V and 4 bases at J, with 15 bases between the two ends. CDR3 size: 14 residues. The DNA for the CDR3 is TGTGCCAGCAGGTCCGGGGTAGGTGGCTATGGCTACACCTTC. The encoded protein is CASRSGVGGYGYTF.

This chain joins TRBV6-2 or TRBV6-3 and TRBJ2-3, with 9 positions matching TRBD2. Germline lookup yields CDR1 MNHEY and CDR2 SVGEGT. This CDR3 comprises 17 residues. Trimming took 5 bases from V and 6 from J; bases not matched to a gene: 15. The CDR3 sequence: CASSHLRPSGGTDTQYF. The CDR3 bases are TGTGCCAGCAGTCACCTGCGCCCCAGCGGGGGGACGGATACGCAGTATTTT.

The chain combines TRBV3-1 with TRBJ2-4; TRBD2 is a possible D gene (7 bases). Matching the DNA end better, TRBJ2-7 makes the J call doubtful. Per germline, CDR1 LGHDT and CDR2 YNNKEL (reference sequence). This CDR3 is 16 amino acids long. The CDR3 here is CASSQDSVGGLYEQYF. In nucleotides, the CDR3 is TGTGCCAGCAGCCAAGATTCGGTCGGGGGGCTCTACGAGCAGTACTTC.

A single count supports this clonotype. V is TRBV18 and J is TRBJ2-3; D remains unclear. The CDR3 runs to 17 residues. V lost 0 bases and J lost 7, with 20 bases in between. Germline values: CDR1 KGHSH, CDR2 LQKENI. CDR3 in DNA: TGTGCCAGCTCACCACCTCTTTCTACTGAAAAAGGGTATACGCAGTATTTT. This encodes CASSPPLSTEKGYTQYF.

Concerning this clonotype: A read error may account for a junction end that differs from germline. The J gene is TRBJ2-5, the V gene TRBV5-1, with D possibly being TRBD2 (6 bases). The J call may not be correct, given that the DNA end is closer to TRBJ2-7. The CDR3 contains 14 residues. The germline CDR1 and CDR2 sequences are SGHRS and YFSETQ. The CDR3 DNA is TGCGTCAGCAGCTTGGGAGGCGGTACCTACGAGCAGTACTTC. Translated, it gives CVSSLGGGTYEQYF.

The genes are TRBV6-1 and TRBJ2-1; D may be TRBD1 (6 bases). The CDR3 extends over 18 amino acids. V shed 2 bases and J shed 1 base, with 18 bases lying between them. The germline V gene has CDR1 MNHNS and CDR2 SASEGT. The CDR3 spells CASSEIGLGGTSYNEQFF. CDR3 in DNA: TGTGCCAGCAGTGAAATAGGTTTAGGGGGAACGTCCTACAATGAGCAGTTCTTC.

The chain has TRBV29-1 and TRBJ1-2; D is perhaps TRBD1 (6 bases). Germline V gives CDR1 SQVTM, CDR2 ANQGSEA. The V and J ends lost 6 bases and 8 bases respectively, with 16 bases between them. The CDR3 is made up of 12 amino acids. CDR3 sequence: CSVEGDPLGYTF. In nucleotides, the CDR3 is TGCAGCGTGGAGGGGGACCCGCTCGGCTACACCTTC.

The CDR3 sequence: CASRPGQPNEKLFF. CDR3 sequence (DNA): TGTGCCAGCAGGCCGGGACAGCCTAATGAAAAACTGTTTTTT. The V and J genes are TRBV6-5 and TRBJ1-4; TRBD1 matches at 7 bases. V shed 6 bases, J shed 3 bases, and the junction held 4 bases outside the gene matches. CDR3 length equals 14 residues. Germline V CDR1 and CDR2: MNHEY, SVGAGI.